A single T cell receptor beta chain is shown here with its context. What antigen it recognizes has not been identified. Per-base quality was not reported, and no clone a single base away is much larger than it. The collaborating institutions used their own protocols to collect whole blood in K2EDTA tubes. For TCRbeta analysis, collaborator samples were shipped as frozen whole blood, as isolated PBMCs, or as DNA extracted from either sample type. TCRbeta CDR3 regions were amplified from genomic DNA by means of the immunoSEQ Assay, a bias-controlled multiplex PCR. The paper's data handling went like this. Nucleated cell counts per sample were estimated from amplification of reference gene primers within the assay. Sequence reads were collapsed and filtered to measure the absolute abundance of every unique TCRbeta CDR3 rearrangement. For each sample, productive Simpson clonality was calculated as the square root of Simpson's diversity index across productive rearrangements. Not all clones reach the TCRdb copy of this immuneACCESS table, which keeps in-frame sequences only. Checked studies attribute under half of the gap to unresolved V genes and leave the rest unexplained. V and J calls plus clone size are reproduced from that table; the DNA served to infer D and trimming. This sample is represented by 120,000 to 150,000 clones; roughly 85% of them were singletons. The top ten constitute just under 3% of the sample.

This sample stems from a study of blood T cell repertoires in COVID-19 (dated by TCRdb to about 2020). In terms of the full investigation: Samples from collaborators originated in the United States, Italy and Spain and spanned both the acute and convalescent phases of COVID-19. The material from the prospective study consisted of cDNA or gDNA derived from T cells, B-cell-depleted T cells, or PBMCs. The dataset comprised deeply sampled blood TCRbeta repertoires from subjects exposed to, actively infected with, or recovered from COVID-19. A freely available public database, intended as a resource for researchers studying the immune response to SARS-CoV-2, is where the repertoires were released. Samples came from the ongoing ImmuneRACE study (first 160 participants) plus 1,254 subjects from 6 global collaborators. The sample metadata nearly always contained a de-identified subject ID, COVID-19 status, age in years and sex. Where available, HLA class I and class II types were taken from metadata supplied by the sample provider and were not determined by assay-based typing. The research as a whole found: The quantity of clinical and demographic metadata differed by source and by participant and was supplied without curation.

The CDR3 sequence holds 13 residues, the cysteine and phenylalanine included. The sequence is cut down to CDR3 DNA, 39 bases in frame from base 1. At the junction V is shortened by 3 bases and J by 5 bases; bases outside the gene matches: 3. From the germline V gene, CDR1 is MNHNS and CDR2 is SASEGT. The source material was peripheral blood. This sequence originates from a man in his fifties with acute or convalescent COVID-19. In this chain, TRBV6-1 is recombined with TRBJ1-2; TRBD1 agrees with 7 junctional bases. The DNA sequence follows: TGTGCCAGCAGTGATACAGGGGAGTATGGCTACACCTTC. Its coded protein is CASSDTGEYGYTF.